This TCR beta chain was found in a study of patients and donors after allogeneic stem cell transplantation. This clonotype was seen only a few times. Each CDR3 protein gets one entry after TCRdb re-called the RT-PCR reads with MiXCR. The repertoire consists of about 200,000 distinct CDR3 sequences, with around two fifths occurring once and the leading ten covering about 30%. This receptor was taken from a human donor who was either an allogeneic HSCT recipient or a stem cell or donor lymphocyte infusion donor (not recorded which). It is not recorded whose cells these are; they may come from a transplant donor. Sequencing was performed on blood, either unsorted or a sorted T cell fraction (not recorded which).

The CDR3 DNA is TGCAGTGCTAGAGATCCACAGGGGACTGGAAACACCATATATTTT. It yields the protein CSARDPQGTGNTIYF. The rearrangement joins TRBV20-1 to TRBJ1-3; TRBD1 matches 7 bases. Germline V gene data show CDR1 as DFQATT and CDR2 as SNEGSKA (reference sequence). The ends lost 0 bases at V and 2 bases at J; junction bases unmatched: 4. The CDR3 runs 15 residues.